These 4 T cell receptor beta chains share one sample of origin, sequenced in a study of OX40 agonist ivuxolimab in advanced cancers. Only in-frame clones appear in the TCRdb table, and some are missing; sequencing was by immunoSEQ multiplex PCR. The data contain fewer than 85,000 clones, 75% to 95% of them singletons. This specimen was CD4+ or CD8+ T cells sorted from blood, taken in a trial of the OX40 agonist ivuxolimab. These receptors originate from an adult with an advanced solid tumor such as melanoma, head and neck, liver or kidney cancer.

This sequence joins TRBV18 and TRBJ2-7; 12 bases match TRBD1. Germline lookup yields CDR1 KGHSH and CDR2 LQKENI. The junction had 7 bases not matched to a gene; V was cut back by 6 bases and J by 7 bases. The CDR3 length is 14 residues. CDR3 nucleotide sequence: TGTGCCAGCTCCCCCGGGACAGGGGGCCGGGAGCAGTACTTC. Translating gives CASSPGTGGREQYF.

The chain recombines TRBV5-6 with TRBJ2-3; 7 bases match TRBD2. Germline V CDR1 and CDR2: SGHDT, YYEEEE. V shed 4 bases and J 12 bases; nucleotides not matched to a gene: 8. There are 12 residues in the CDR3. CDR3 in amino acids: CASSPGTIPQYF. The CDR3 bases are TGTGCCAGCAGCCCCGGGACTATCCCCCAGTATTTT.

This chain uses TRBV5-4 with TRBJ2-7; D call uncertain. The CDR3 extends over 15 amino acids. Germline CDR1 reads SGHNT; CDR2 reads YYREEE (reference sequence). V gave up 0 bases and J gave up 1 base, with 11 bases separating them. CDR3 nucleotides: TGTGCCAGCAGCTTGGACCCCTCTCTGTCCTACGAGCAGTACTTC. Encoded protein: CASSLDPSLSYEQYF. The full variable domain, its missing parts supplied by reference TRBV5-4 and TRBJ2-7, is ETGVTQSPTHLIKTRGQQVTLRCSSQSGHNTVSWYQQALGQGPQFIFQYYREEENGRGNFPPRFSGLQFPNYSSELNVNALELDDSALYLCASSLDPSLSYEQYFGPGTRLTVT.

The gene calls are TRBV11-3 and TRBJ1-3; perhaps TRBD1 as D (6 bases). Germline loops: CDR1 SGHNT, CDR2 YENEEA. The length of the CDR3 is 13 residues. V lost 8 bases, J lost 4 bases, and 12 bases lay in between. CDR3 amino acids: CASSRDTGNTIYF. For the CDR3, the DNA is TGTGCCAGCTCGCGGGACACCGGAAACACCATATATTTT.